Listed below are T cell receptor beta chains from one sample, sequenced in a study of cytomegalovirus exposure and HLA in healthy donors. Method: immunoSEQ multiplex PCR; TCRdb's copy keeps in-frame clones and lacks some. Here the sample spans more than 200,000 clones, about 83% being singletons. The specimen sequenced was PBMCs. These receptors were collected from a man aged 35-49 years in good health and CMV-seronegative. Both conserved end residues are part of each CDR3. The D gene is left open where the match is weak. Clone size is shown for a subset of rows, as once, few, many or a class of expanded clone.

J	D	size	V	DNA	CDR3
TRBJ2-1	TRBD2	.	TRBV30	TGTGCCTGGAGTACCTCTCGTAAAATAGCGGGGAGCAATGAGCAGTTCTTC	CAWSTSRKIAGSNEQFF
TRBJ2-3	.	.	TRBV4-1	TGCGCCAGCAGCCAAGCGACTAGCACAGATACGCAGTATTTT	CASSQATSTDTQYF
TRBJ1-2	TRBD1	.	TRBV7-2	TGTGCCAGCAGCCGCATGGGACAGGGGGCCGCCTATGGCTACACCTTC	CASSRMGQGAAYGYTF
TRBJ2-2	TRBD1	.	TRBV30	TGTGCCTGGGGGACAGGAGTCAACACCGGGGAGCTGTTTTTT	CAWGTGVNTGELFF
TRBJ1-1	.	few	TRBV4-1	TGCGCCAGCAGCCGCCAGGGATCGACGGTGTCTGAAGCTTTCTTT	CASSRQGSTVSEAFF
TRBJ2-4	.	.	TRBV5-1	TGCGCCAGCAGTCCCTCCCAGGCTAGGGGAAACATTCAGTACTTC	CASSPSQARGNIQYF
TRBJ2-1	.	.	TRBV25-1	TGTGCCAGCACAGACTTTAATGAGCAGTTCTTC	CASTDFNEQFF
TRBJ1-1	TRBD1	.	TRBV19	TGTGCCAGTAGTATAGCAGGGGGCGCAGCTGAAGCTTTCTTT	CASSIAGGAAEAFF
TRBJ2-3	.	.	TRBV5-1	TGCGCCAGCAGCTGGACAGCAGGGGTCGGCACAGATACGCAGTATTTT	CASSWTAGVGTDTQYF
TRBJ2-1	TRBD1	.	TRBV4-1	TGCGCCAGCAGCCAAGGTTCGGGACAGGGGAGCTACAATGAGCAGTTCTTC	CASSQGSGQGSYNEQFF
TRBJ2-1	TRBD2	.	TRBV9	TGTGCCAGCAGCGAGGGCGGGGGGGCCGCTGAGCAGTTCTTC	CASSEGGGAAEQFF
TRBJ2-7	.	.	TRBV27	TGTGCCAGCAGTTTTTTAGTCGGGGACTACGAGCAGTACTTC	CASSFLVGDYEQYF
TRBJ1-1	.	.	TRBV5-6	TGTGCCAGCAGCTTGATCTTACAGGGTTTTGATTTCTTT	CASSLILQGFDFF
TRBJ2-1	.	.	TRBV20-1	TGCAGTGCTAGTGCCGCGGAGCAGTTCTTC	CSASAAEQFF
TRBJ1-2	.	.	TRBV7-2	TGTGCCAGCAGCCCCGAGTCTGGAGCCCCTGGCTATGGCTACACCTTC	CASSPESGAPGYGYTF
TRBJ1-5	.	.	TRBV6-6	TGTGCCAGCAGCGGTCCTTTCTATAGCAATCAGCCCCAGCATTTT	CASSGPFYSNQPQHF
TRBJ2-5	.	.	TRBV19	TGTGCCAGTAGTATCTTTTCGGGAGTTGAGACCCAGTACTTC	CASSIFSGVETQYF
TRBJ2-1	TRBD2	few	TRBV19	TGTGCCAGTAGTAGGATGGTGAGAGGTCTCGGCGGGAGCTTTCCCAATGAGCAGTTCTTC	CASSRMVRGLGGSFPNEQFF
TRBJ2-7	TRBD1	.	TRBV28	TGTGCCAGCAGATCTGGGACAGGGGGCGCCTCCTACAATGAGCAGTACTTC	CASRSGTGGASYNEQYF
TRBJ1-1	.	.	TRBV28	TGTGCCAGCAGTTCCGTTGGGGGGTTTGAAGCTTTCTTT	CASSSVGGFEAFF
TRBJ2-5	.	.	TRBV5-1	TGCGCCAGCAGCTTGAGTGGGGGACTGAGTGAGACCCAGTACTTC	CASSLSGGLSETQYF
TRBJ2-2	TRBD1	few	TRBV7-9	TGTGCCAGCAGCATCCCGGGACAGGGGATTGGCGGGGAGCTGTTTTTT	CASSIPGQGIGGELFF